Following are 24 T cell receptor beta chains from one sample sequenced in a study of neoadjuvant anti-PD-1 for oral cavity cancer. Some clones are missing from TCRdb's copy, which holds only in-frame ones; the method was immunoSEQ multiplex PCR. Of approximately 83,000 clones listed, 84% were seen once; the top ten hold around 3%. Specimen: PBMCs, collected before nivolumab (anti-PD-1) treatment. The receptors here all came from a person between 40 and 80 years old with oral cavity squamous cell carcinoma.

V usage is TRBV29-1 and J usage is TRBJ2-3; no clear D. This CDR3 has 13 residues. Germline CDR1 and CDR2: SQVTM and ANQGSEA. V lost 3 bases and J lost 2, with 9 bases in between. The CDR3 DNA follows: TGCAGCGTTGAGGGCCCGGACACAGATACGCAGTATTTT. It translates to CSVEGPDTDTQYF.

The chain recombines TRBV7-3 with TRBJ2-2; TRBD2 is a possible D gene (6 bases). The CDR3 covers 17 residues. From germline, CDR1 is SGHTA and CDR2 FQGTGA. V lost 1 base and J 1 base, leaving 13 bases between the germline ends. CDR3 DNA: TGTGCCAGCAGCTTAATGGCGGGCGGGGTGAACACCGGGGAGCTGTTTTTT. It encodes CASSLMAGGVNTGELFF.

This clone has more than one count but fewer than ten. V gene TRBV28 combines with J gene TRBJ2-1; maybe TRBD1 (5 bases). The CDR3 covers 12 residues. CDR1 and CDR2 (germline): MDHEN, SYDVKM. The germline V and J ends were trimmed by 2 bases and 10 bases, with 9 bases remaining between them. This chain's CDR3 is CASSLRQGEQFF. DNA of the CDR3: TGTGCCAGCAGTTTAAGGCAGGGAGAGCAGTTCTTC.

V gene TRBV2 combines with J gene TRBJ1-5; 8 bases align to TRBD1. Looked up from germline, CDR1 is SNHLY and CDR2 is FYNNEI. This CDR3 spans 16 amino acids. V lost 6 bases and J lost 1; bases outside the gene matches: 8. Written as DNA, the CDR3 is TGTGCCAGCAGGGCACACGGGACAGGAAGCAATCAGCCCCAGCATTTT. Encoded protein: CASRAHGTGSNQPQHF.

The V call is TRBV2, the J call TRBJ2-7; 9 bases are a match to TRBD2. Trimming removed 4 bases from V and 9 bases from J; junction bases left unmatched: 10. Looked up from germline, CDR1 is SNHLY and CDR2 is FYNNEI. CDR3 length equals 14 residues. CDR3 coding DNA: TGTGCCAGCAGTGGAGGGCTAGCGGGATGGGGGCAGTACTTC. Amino acid sequence: CASSGGLAGWGQYF. Variable domain in full (rest from reference TRBV2 and TRBJ2-7): EPEVTQTPSHQVTQMGQEVILRCVPISNHLYFYWYRQILGQKVEFLVSFYNNEISEKSEIFDDQFSVERPDGSNFTLKIRSTKLEDSAMYFCASSGGLAGWGQYFGPGTRLTVT.

The chain employs TRBV30 and TRBJ2-5; 9 nucleotides agree with TRBD2. CDR3 size: 16 residues. CDR1 is GTSNPN, CDR2 SVGIG, per germline (reference sequence). V gave up 3 bases and J gave up 5 bases; unmatched junction bases: 13. CDR3 protein: CAWSSGAGGPRETQYF. The CDR3 DNA reads TGTGCCTGGAGCTCAGGGGCGGGAGGGCCCCGGGAGACCCAGTACTTC. Together with reference TRBV30 and TRBJ2-5, the CDR3 gives the full variable domain: SQTIHQWPATLVQPVGSPLSLECTVEGTSNPNLYWYRQAAGRGLQLLFYSVGIGQISSEVPQNLSASRPQDRQFILSSKKLLLSDSGFYLCAWSSGAGGPRETQYFGPGTRLLVL.

This clone is a singleton in its sample. The rearrangement links TRBV5-1 to TRBJ2-7; either TRBD1 or TRBD2 may fit D (5 bases each). V was trimmed by 7 bases and J by 6 bases, leaving 20 bases between them. The CDR3 consists of 14 residues. CDR1 is SGHRS, CDR2 YFSETQ, per germline. The chain's CDR3 is CASGDLGVSSEQYF. The CDR3 bases are TGCGCCAGCGGGGATTTGGGGGTTTCCAGCGAGCAGTACTTC.

This clone was observed a handful of times. This sequence joins TRBV9 and TRBJ2-3; 7 positions agree with TRBD1. Germline CDR1 is SGDLS and CDR2 is YYNGEE. The CDR3 runs 13 residues. After removal of 6 bases from V and 3 bases from J, the junction contained 4 bases not matched to a gene. The DNA of the CDR3 is TGTGCCAGCACCGACAGGGTTACAGATACGCAGTATTTT. Translating it yields CASTDRVTDTQYF. Variable domain in full (rest from reference TRBV9 and TRBJ2-3): DSGVTQTPKHLITATGQRVTLRCSPRSGDLSVYWYQQSLDQGLQFLIQYYNGEERAKGNILERFSAQQFPDLHSELNLSSLELGDSALYFCASTDRVTDTQYFGPGTRLTVL.

A single count supports this clone. The chain recombines TRBV30 with TRBJ1-2, with no clear D. This CDR3 is 16 amino acids long. Germline assignment: CDR1 GTSNPN and CDR2 SVGIG (reference sequence). V was clipped by 1 base and J by 4 bases, with 19 bases between them. Here the CDR3 DNA reads TGTGCCTGGAGTGAGCGCCTACATCAGGAATCCTATGGCTACACCTTC. It codes for CAWSERLHQESYGYTF.

V and J are TRBV7-6 and TRBJ2-2; possible D gene TRBD2, 6 bases. The CDR3 runs 16 residues. V was cut by 1 base and J by 0 bases, with 9 bases left in between. Germline V gene sequence: CDR1 SGHVS, CDR2 FNYEAQ. The CDR3 spells CASSLGSGSNTGELFF. For the CDR3, the DNA is TGTGCCAGCAGCTTAGGTAGCGGCTCGAACACCGGGGAGCTGTTTTTT.

The V call is TRBV28, the J call TRBJ1-2; the D is unclear. CDR3 size: 13 residues. Trimming took off 4 bases at V and 5 bases at J, with 11 bases between the two ends. CDR1 and CDR2 (germline): MDHEN, SYDVKM. The CDR3 DNA follows: TGTGCCAGCAGTTCCCAGAGTCGGTATGGCTACACCTTC. This gives the protein CASSSQSRYGYTF.

This chain joins TRBV14 and TRBJ2-5, with 7 bases aligning to TRBD2. The V and J ends lost 0 bases and 5 bases, in that order; junction bases with no gene match: 12. Germline V gene sequence: CDR1 SGHDN, CDR2 FVKESK. There are 17 residues in the CDR3. The CDR3 sequence: CASSQDRGLRELETQYF. The DNA for the CDR3 is TGTGCCAGCAGCCAAGATCGCGGGTTGCGGGAGCTGGAGACCCAGTACTTC.

J is TRBJ1-1 and V is TRBV19; 8 nucleotides match TRBD1. Germline trimming cut 11 bases from V and 3 bases from J; bases unmatched to any gene: 17. Germline-derived CDR1 and CDR2 are LNHDA and SQIVND (reference sequence). The CDR3 is 16 residues long. The CDR3 sequence is CASTGGTGRVDTEAFF. The CDR3 nucleotides are TGTGCCTCTACCGGGGGGACAGGACGTGTGGACACTGAAGCTTTCTTT.

This sequence joins TRBV12-5 and TRBJ1-1; the D is unclear. The CDR3 covers 14 residues. With 7 bases removed from V and 0 bases from J, the gap between germline ends came to 12 bases. The germline gives CDR1 LGHNT, CDR2 FRNRAP. CDR3 sequence (DNA): TGTGCTAGTGCAGCGGGAGGGATGAACACTGAAGCTTTCTTT. It codes for CASAAGGMNTEAFF. Looking up the rest from reference TRBV12-5 and TRBJ1-1 gives the full variable domain: DARVTQTPRHKVTEMGQEVTMRCQPILGHNTVFWYRQTMMQGLELLAYFRNRAPLDDSGMPKDRFSAEMPDATLATLKIQPSEPRDSAVYFCASAAGGMNTEAFFGQGTRLTVV.

This sequence joins TRBV9 and TRBJ2-6; D remains unclear. The CDR3 covers 16 residues. The germline V gene has CDR1 SGDLS and CDR2 YYNGEE. Trimming stripped 4 bases from V and 12 bases from J, with 23 bases between. This chain's CDR3 is CASSLTFSEASAVLTF. CDR3 in DNA: TGTGCCAGCAGCCTCACTTTCTCTGAGGCCTCCGCCGTCCTGACTTTC.

The chain recombines TRBV28 with TRBJ1-3; a possible D gene is TRBD1 (6 bases). V was trimmed by 4 bases and J by 1 base, leaving 14 bases between them. The germline V gene encodes CDR1 MDHEN and CDR2 SYDVKM. This CDR3 is 16 amino acids long. CDR3 residues: CASSWQGLRSGNTIYF. The CDR3 DNA follows: TGTGCCAGCAGTTGGCAGGGGCTGAGGTCTGGAAACACCATATATTTT.

J is TRBJ2-1 and V is TRBV28; 14 bases match TRBD2. Looked up from germline, CDR1 is MDHEN and CDR2 is SYDVKM. The CDR3 has 17 amino acids. V was pared by 5 bases and J by 9 bases, with 12 bases of the junction left unmatched. Here the CDR3 reads CASSQGTSGSVRGEQFF. The CDR3 DNA sequence: TGTGCCAGCAGTCAGGGGACTAGCGGGAGTGTTAGGGGTGAGCAGTTCTTC.

The rearrangement joins TRBV7-9 to TRBJ2-5, with no clear D. Trimming removed 5 bases at V and 1 base at J, with 11 bases between. The CDR3 has 14 residues. CDR1 and CDR2 (germline): SEHNR, FQNEAQ (reference sequence). Here the CDR3 reads CASSGQQFQETQYF. CDR3 in DNA: TGTGCCAGCAGCGGGCAGCAGTTCCAAGAGACCCAGTACTTC.

The chain is built from TRBV5-1 and TRBJ2-7; 9 nucleotides match TRBD1. Germline V gives CDR1 SGHRS, CDR2 YFSETQ. The ends lost 5 bases at V and 3 bases at J; junction bases unmatched: 6. CDR3 length equals 14 residues. The CDR3 loop is CASSQLGQGYEQYF. The CDR3 nucleotides read TGCGCCAGCAGTCAATTGGGACAGGGCTACGAGCAGTACTTC.

The rearrangement joins TRBV6-1 to TRBJ2-3; TRBD2 might be the D (5 bases). This CDR3 is built from 15 residues. Germline V gives CDR1 MNHNS, CDR2 SASEGT. Trimming took off 4 bases at V and 0 bases at J, with 11 bases between the two ends. The CDR3 loop is CASSVRRASTDTQYF. The CDR3, as DNA: TGTGCCAGCAGTGTGCGGCGGGCTAGCACAGATACGCAGTATTTT.

The chain joins TRBV6-1 to TRBJ2-2; D not resolved. V was clipped by 7 bases and J by 7 bases, with 7 bases between them. The CDR3 consists of 11 residues. CDR1 and CDR2 from the germline V gene are MNHNS and SASEGT. CDR3 sequence: CASKSGGELFF. The CDR3 DNA follows: TGTGCCAGCAAATCTGGCGGGGAGCTGTTTTTT.

The chain recombines TRBV10-3 with TRBJ2-5, with 8 positions matching TRBD2. V shed 8 bases and J 5 bases; nucleotides not matched to a gene: 10. Germline CDR1 reads ENHRY; CDR2 reads SYGVKD. The CDR3 sequence is 14 residues long. In DNA form, the CDR3 reads TGTGCCATCGCCCCCGGGGGGGGCGGTGAGACCCAGTACTTC. Translation gives CAIAPGGGGETQYF.

This clone was found once. The J gene is TRBJ2-7, the V gene TRBV10-3; 9 positions match TRBD1. V shed 5 bases and J 6 bases; nucleotides not matched to a gene: 8. The CDR3 sequence is 14 residues long. CDR1 ENHRY and CDR2 SYGVKD come from the germline V gene. This CDR3 is CAISLQQGAVEQYF. In nucleotides, the CDR3 is TGTGCCATCAGTTTACAACAGGGGGCGGTCGAGCAGTACTTC.

The chain combines TRBV9 with TRBJ2-2; 7 nucleotides agree with TRBD2. In germline, CDR1 is SGDLS, CDR2 YYNGEE. The CDR3 is 17 amino acids. Germline trimming cut 4 bases from V and 1 base from J; bases unmatched to any gene: 10. Here the CDR3 DNA reads TGTGCCAGCAGCCCCCTCCCCGGGGGGAGGAACACCGGGGAGCTGTTTTTT. It codes for CASSPLPGGRNTGELFF. Full variable domain (remainder filled in from reference TRBV9 and TRBJ2-2): DSGVTQTPKHLITATGQRVTLRCSPRSGDLSVYWYQQSLDQGLQFLIQYYNGEERAKGNILERFSAQQFPDLHSELNLSSLELGDSALYFCASSPLPGGRNTGELFFGEGSRLTVL.